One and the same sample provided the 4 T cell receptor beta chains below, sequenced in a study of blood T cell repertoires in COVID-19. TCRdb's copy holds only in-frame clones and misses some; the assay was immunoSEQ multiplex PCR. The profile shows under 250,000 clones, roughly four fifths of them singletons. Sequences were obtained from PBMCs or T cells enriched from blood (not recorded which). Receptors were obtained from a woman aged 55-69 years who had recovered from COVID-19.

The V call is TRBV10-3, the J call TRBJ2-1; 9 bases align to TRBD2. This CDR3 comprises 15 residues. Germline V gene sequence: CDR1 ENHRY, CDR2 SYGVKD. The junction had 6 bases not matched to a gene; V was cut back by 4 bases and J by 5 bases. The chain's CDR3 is CAISGREGPHNEQFF. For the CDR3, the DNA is TGTGCCATCAGTGGGCGGGAGGGCCCCCACAATGAGCAGTTCTTC.

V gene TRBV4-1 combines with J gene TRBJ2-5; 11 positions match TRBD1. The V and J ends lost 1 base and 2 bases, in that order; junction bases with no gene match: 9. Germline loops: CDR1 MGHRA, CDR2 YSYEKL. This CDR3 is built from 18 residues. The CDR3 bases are TGCGCCAGCAGCCAAGGACCCCCCGGGACAGGGGGGCAAGAGACCCAGTACTTC. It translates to CASSQGPPGTGGQETQYF.

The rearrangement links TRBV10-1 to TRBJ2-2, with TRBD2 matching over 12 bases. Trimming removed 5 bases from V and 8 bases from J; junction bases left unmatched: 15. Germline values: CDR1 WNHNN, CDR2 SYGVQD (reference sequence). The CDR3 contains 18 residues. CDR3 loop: CASSKSRRTSGIAGELFF. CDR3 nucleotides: TGCGCCAGCAGTAAATCCCGGAGGACTAGCGGGATAGCGGGGGAGCTGTTTTTT.

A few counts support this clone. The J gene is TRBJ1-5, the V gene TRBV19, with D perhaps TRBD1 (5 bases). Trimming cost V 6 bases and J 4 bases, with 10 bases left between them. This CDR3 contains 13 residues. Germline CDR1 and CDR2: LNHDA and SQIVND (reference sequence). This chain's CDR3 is CASSGGMNQPQHF. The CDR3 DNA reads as TGTGCCAGTAGCGGGGGGATGAATCAGCCCCAGCATTTT.